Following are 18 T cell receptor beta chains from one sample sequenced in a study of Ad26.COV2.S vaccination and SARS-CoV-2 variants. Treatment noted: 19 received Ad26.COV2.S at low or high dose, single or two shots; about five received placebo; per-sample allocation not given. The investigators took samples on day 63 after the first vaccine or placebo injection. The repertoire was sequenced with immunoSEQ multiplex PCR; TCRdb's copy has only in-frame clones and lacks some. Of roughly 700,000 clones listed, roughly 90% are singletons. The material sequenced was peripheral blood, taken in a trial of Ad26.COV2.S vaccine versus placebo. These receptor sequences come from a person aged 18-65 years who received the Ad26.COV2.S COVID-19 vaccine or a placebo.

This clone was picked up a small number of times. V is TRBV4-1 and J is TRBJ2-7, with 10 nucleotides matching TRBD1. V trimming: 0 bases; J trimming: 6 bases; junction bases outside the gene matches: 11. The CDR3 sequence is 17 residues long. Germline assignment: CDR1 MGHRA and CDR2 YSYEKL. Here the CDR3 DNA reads TGCGCCAGCAGCCAAGAGGGCTATAGACAGGGGGCAGGCGAGCAGTACTTC. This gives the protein CASSQEGYRQGAGEQYF.

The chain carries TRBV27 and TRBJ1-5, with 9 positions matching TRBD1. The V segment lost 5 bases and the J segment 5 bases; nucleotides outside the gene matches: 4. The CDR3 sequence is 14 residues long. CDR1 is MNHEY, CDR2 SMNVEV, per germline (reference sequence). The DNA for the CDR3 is TGTGCCAGCAGTCCACAGGGGGCCCATCAGCCCCAGCATTTT. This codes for CASSPQGAHQPQHF.

CDR3 residues: CASTLKSGGGYYNEQFF. In DNA, the CDR3 is TGTGCCAGCACCCTTAAGAGCGGCGGGGGGTATTACAATGAGCAGTTCTTC. The chain couples TRBV7-8 to TRBJ2-1, with TRBD2 matching 8 bases. The CDR3 sequence is 17 residues long. Germline CDR1 and CDR2: SGHVS and FQNEAQ. The V gene end was trimmed by 7 bases and the J gene end by 4 bases; junction bases not matched to a gene: 15. The full variable domain, completed using reference TRBV7-8 and TRBJ2-1, is GAGVSQSPRYKVAKRGQDVALRCDPISGHVSLFWYQQALGQGPEFLTYFQNEAQLDKSGLPSDRFFAERPEGSVSTLKIQRTQQEDSAVYLCASTLKSGGGYYNEQFFGPGTRLTVL.

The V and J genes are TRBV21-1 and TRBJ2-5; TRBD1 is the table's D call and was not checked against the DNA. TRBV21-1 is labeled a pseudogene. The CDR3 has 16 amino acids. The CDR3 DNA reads TGTGCCAGCAGCACCTCGGACAGGGAGAGCAAAGAGACCCAGTACTTC. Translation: CASSTSDRESKETQYF.

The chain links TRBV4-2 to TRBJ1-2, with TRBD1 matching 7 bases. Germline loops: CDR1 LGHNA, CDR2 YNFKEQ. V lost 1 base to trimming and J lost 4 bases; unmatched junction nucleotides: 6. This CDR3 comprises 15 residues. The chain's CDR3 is CASSQAGRTGYGYTF. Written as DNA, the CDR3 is TGTGCCAGCAGCCAAGCAGGGAGGACAGGCTATGGCTACACCTTC.

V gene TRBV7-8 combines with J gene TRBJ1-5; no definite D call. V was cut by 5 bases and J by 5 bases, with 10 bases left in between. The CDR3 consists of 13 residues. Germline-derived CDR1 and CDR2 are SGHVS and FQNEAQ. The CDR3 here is CASSPQRDQPQHF. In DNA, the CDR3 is TGTGCCAGCAGCCCCCAAAGGGATCAGCCCCAGCATTTT.

CDR3 sequence: CASSFKGAGGQPQHF. CDR3 DNA: TGTGCCAGCAGCTTTAAGGGGGCGGGTGGTCAGCCCCAGCATTTT. The genes are TRBV5-6 and TRBJ1-5, with TRBD1 matching over 7 bases. V gave up 2 bases and J gave up 6 bases; unmatched junction bases: 8. The CDR3 has 15 residues. Germline V gene lookup returns CDR1 SGHDT and CDR2 YYEEEE. Supplemented by reference TRBV5-6 and TRBJ1-5, the full variable domain reads DAGVTQSPTHLIKTRGQQVTLRCSPKSGHDTVSWYQQALGQGPQFIFQYYEEEERQRGNFPDRFSGHQFPNYSSELNVNALLLGDSALYLCASSFKGAGGQPQHFGDGTRLSIL.

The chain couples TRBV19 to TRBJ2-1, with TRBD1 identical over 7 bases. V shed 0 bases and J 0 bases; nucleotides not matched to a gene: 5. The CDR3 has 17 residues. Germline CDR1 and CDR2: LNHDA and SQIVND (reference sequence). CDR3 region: CASSIEPPGGSYNEQFF. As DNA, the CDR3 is TGTGCCAGTAGTATAGAACCCCCAGGGGGCTCCTACAATGAGCAGTTCTTC.

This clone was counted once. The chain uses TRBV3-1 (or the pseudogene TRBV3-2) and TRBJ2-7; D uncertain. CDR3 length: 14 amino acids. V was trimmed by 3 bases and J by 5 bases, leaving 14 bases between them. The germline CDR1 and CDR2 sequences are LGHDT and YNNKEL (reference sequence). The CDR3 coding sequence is TGTGCCAGCAGCCAGGGGAAAACTATCGACGAGCAGTACTTC. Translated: CASSQGKTIDEQYF.

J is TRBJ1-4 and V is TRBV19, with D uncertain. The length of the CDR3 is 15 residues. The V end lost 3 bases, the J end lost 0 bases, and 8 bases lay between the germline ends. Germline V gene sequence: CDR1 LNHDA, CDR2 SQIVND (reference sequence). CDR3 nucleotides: TGTGCCAGTAGTATTTTAGGGACAACTAATGAAAAACTGTTTTTT. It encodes CASSILGTTNEKLFF.

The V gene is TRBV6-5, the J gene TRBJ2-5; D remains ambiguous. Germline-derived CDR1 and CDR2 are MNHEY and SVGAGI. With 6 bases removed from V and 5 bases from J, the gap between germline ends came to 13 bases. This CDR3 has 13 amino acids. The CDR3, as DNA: TGTGCCAGCAGCTGGAATGGGCGGGAGACCCAGTACTTC. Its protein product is CASSWNGRETQYF.

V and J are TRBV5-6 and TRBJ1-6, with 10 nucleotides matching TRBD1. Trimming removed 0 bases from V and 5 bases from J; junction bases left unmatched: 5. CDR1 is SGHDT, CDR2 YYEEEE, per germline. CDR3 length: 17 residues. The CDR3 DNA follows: TGTGCCAGCAGCTTGGTCGGACAGGGGGAGGATAATTCACCCCTCCACTTT. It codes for CASSLVGQGEDNSPLHF.

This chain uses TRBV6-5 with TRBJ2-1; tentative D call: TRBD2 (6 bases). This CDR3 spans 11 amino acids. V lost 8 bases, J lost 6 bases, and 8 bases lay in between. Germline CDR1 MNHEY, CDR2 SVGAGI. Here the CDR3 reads CASGTGNEQFF. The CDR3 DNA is TGTGCCAGCGGGACTGGCAATGAGCAGTTCTTC.

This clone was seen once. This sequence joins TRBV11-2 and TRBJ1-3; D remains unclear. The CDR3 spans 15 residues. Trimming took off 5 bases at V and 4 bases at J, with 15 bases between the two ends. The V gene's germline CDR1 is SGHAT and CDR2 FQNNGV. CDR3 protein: CASSTDPFRGNTIYF. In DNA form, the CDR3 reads TGTGCCAGCAGCACAGACCCGTTTAGGGGAAACACCATATATTTT.

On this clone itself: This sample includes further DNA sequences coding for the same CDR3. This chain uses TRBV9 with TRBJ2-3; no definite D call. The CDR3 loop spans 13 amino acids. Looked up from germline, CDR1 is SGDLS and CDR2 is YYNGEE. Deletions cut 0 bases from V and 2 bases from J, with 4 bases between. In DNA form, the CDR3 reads TGTGCCAGCAGCGTAGTATCCACAGATACGCAGTATTTT. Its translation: CASSVVSTDTQYF.

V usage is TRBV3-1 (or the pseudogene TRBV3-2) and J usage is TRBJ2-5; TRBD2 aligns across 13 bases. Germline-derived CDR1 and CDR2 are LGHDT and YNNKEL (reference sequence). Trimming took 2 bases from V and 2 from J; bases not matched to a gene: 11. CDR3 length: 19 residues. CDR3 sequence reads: CASSQKSQGLAGRQETQYF. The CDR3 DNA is TGTGCCAGCAGCCAAAAAAGCCAGGGACTAGCGGGGAGACAAGAGACCCAGTACTTC.

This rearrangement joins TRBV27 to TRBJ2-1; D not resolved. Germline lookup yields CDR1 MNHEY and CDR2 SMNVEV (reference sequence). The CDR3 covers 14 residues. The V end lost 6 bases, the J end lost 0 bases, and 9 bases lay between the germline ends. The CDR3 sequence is CASRVESSYNEQFF. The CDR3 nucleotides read TGTGCCAGCAGGGTCGAGAGCTCCTACAATGAGCAGTTCTTC.

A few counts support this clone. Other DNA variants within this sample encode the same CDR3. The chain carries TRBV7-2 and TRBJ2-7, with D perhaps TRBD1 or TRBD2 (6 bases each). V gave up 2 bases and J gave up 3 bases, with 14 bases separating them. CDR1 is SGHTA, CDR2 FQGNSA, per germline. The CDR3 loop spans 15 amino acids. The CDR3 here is CASSLTGTGGYEQYF. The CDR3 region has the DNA TGTGCCAGCAGCTTAACAGGGACTGGGGGCTACGAGCAGTACTTC.